A selection of T cell receptor beta chains follows, all from one sample in a study of somatic mutations in cytotoxic T cells in rheumatoid arthritis. Using immunoSEQ multiplex PCR, the repertoire was profiled, and TCRdb retains in-frame clones only, with some absent. Of approximately 3,100 clones in the sample, around four fifths are singletons; the top ten hold roughly 14%. The sequenced material came from CD8+ T cells sorted from blood. These receptors were collected from a woman in her 50s with rheumatoid arthritis. CDR3s include the opening cysteine and the closing phenylalanine or tryptophan. D genes are given only for firm matches. Clone sizes are given selectively: once, few, many, or a class where the clone is expanded.

d_gene	j_gene	v_gene	abundance	CDR3nt	CDR3aa
NA	TRBJ1-2	TRBV2	once	TGTGCCAGCAGTGAAGTGGCAGGGGCTCGTGATGGCTACACCTTC	CASSEVAGARDGYTF
TRBD2	TRBJ2-4	TRBV6-1	once	TGTGCCAGCATTATGACTAGCGACGGAAACATTCAGTACTTC	CASIMTSDGNIQYF
TRBD1	TRBJ2-7	TRBV28	NA	TGTGCCAGCAGTCTGGCGGGACAGGGCTACGAGCAGTACTTC	CASSLAGQGYEQYF
NA	TRBJ2-7	TRBV27	NA	TGTGCCAGCAGTATACAGGGATCCTACGAGCAGTACTTC	CASSIQGSYEQYF
TRBD2	TRBJ2-7	TRBV28	NA	TGTGCCAGCAGTTATCAACTAGCGGGGTCCTACGAGCAGTACTTC	CASSYQLAGSYEQYF
NA	TRBJ1-1	TRBV28	few	TGTGCCAGCAGGACAGAAAGACGGACTGAAGCTTTCTTT	CASRTERRTEAFF
NA	TRBJ2-3	TRBV27	NA	TGTGCCAACACGAGAAAGTTACAGGATCGGGGGTGCACAGATACGCAGTATTTT	CANTRKLQDRGCTDTQYF
TRBD1	TRBJ1-1	TRBV7-3	NA	TGTGCCAGCAGCTTACAGGGGGCCGGCACTGAAGCTTTCTTT	CASSLQGAGTEAFF
TRBD2	TRBJ2-7	TRBV4-1	NA	TGCGCCAGCAGCCAAGACCCCAGCGGGAGGACCTACGAGCAGTACTTC	CASSQDPSGRTYEQYF
TRBD1	TRBJ2-2	TRBV19	NA	TGTGCCACGACAGGGGACGGGGAGCTGTTTTTT	CATTGDGELFF
TRBD1	TRBJ1-5	TRBV27	NA	TGTGCCAGCAGTTTAGGACAGGGGGACCAGCCCCAGCATTTT	CASSLGQGDQPQHF
TRBD1	TRBJ1-4	TRBV10-3	NA	TGTGCCATCAGCCGACAGGGGACAACTAATGAAAAACTGTTTTTT	CAISRQGTTNEKLFF
NA	TRBJ2-2	TRBV6-5	NA	TGTGCCAGCAGTTATTCTACAGGGATAGGCACCGGGGAGCTGTTTTTT	CASSYSTGIGTGELFF
NA	TRBJ2-7	TRBV21-1	NA	TGTGCCAGCAGCGATCCTAGCGGGAGGGTTACCTACGAGCAGTACTTC	CASSDPSGRVTYEQYF
TRBD1	TRBJ2-1	TRBV4-1	NA	TGCGCCAGCAGCCAAGGACAGGGGCCCTCTCACAATGAGCAGTTCTTC	CASSQGQGPSHNEQFF
NA	TRBJ2-7	TRBV13	NA	TGTGCCAGCAGCTTAGCCAGGGAAACCTACGAGCAGTACTTC	CASSLARETYEQYF
TRBD1	TRBJ2-1	TRBV15	NA	TGTGCCACCAGTTCGACAGGGGGGTCTTACAATGAGCAGTTCTTC	CATSSTGGSYNEQFF
NA	TRBJ1-2	TRBV13	NA	TGTGCCAGCAGCTTAGGATCGGGCAGGGTTGATGGCTACACCTTC	CASSLGSGRVDGYTF
NA	TRBJ1-1	TRBV9	NA	TGTGCCAGCAGCCTAGGAGAGGACAACTTGAACACTGAAGCTTTCTTT	CASSLGEDNLNTEAFF
NA	TRBJ2-1	TRBV10-3	NA	TGTGCCATCAGTGGATCGGTCGATGAGCAGTTCTTC	CAISGSVDEQFF
NA	TRBJ1-5	TRBV10-2	NA	TGCGCCAACAGTGAGTCCGGGGGGATTCAGCCCCAGCATTTT	CANSESGGIQPQHF
TRBD2	TRBJ2-7	TRBV9	NA	TGTGCCAGCAGCGTAGTGGGGCTAGCGGGAGACGAGCAGTACTTC	CASSVVGLAGDEQYF
TRBD1	TRBJ2-1	TRBV28	NA	TGTGCCAGCAGTCTAGGGACAGGAAAACCCGATGAGCAGTTCTTC	CASSLGTGKPDEQFF
TRBD2	TRBJ2-5	TRBV28	NA	TGTGCCAGCAGTTCCACACTAGCGGGAGGGGACCGAGAGACCCAGTACTTC	CASSSTLAGGDRETQYF
NA	TRBJ1-1	TRBV28	NA	TGTGCCAGCAGTGAAACCGACACGAACACTGAAGCTTTCTTT	CASSETDTNTEAFF
TRBD1	TRBJ2-3	TRBV5-1	NA	TGCGCCAGCAGCTCCGGGACAGGGGTTACGTATGGCACAGATACGCAGTATTTT	CASSSGTGVTYGTDTQYF
TRBD1	TRBJ1-3	TRBV9	NA	TGTGCCAGCAGCGCCCAGGGGGCCGAAAACACCATATATTTT	CASSAQGAENTIYF
NA	TRBJ2-2	TRBV11-3	NA	TGTGCCAGCAGCCTGAAATCAGTGACCGGGGAGCTGTTTTTT	CASSLKSVTGELFF
TRBD2	TRBJ2-7	TRBV27	NA	TGTGCCAGCAGTTTAATCGGCCAGGGAGGGTACGAGCAGTACTTC	CASSLIGQGGYEQYF
TRBD2	TRBJ2-1	TRBV7-6	NA	TGTGCCAGCAGCCAGGGACTAGGCTCCTACAATGAGCAGTTCTTC	CASSQGLGSYNEQFF
TRBD1	TRBJ1-1	TRBV6-5	NA	TGTGCCAGCAGCCCCGGGACAGGCACTGAAGCTTTCTTT	CASSPGTGTEAFF
TRBD2	TRBJ2-1	TRBV15	few	TGTGCCGCAGATAGCGGGAGCTCCTACAATGAGCAGTTCTTC	CAADSGSSYNEQFF
NA	TRBJ2-1	TRBV6-5	NA	TGTGCCAGCAGTTACGGGCTAGCGTTAGGCAATGAGCAGTTCTTC	CASSYGLALGNEQFF
TRBD2	TRBJ2-7	TRBV5-6	NA	TGTGCCAGCAGCTTCAGCGGGAGGGCCTCTGGCGAGCAGTACTTC	CASSFSGRASGEQYF
TRBD1	TRBJ2-3	TRBV27	NA	TGTGCCAGCAGTTTACTGGCAGGGGGAAGGGGGGATACGCAGTATTTT	CASSLLAGGRGDTQYF
TRBD2	TRBJ2-3	TRBV13	NA	TGTGCCAGCAGCCCGTATAGCGGGAGGAACACAGATACGCAGTATTTT	CASSPYSGRNTDTQYF
NA	TRBJ2-3	TRBV27	NA	TGTGCCAGCGGCCTTGGGCCGACAGATACGCAGTATTTT	CASGLGPTDTQYF
NA	TRBJ2-5	TRBV5-6	once	TGTGCCAGCAGCCCCCCCAGACAGCGACAAGAGACCCAGTACTTC	CASSPPRQRQETQYF
NA	TRBJ1-2	TRBV7-9	few	TGTGCCAGCAGCCATCCCAACGACTTCGTCTCGAGTGGCTACACCTTC	CASSHPNDFVSSGYTF
TRBD1	TRBJ2-7	TRBV5-8	NA	TGTGCCAGCAGCTTGGTAACGACAGGGAGCGCCTACGAGCAGTACTTC	CASSLVTTGSAYEQYF
TRBD1	TRBJ1-1	TRBV28	NA	TGTGCCAGCAGCTCCGGGACAGCCAACACTGAAGCTTTCTTT	CASSSGTANTEAFF
NA	TRBJ2-7	TRBV27	NA	TGTGCCAGCAGTTTTCAGGAGGGGTTGGAGCAGTACTTC	CASSFQEGLEQYF
NA	TRBJ1-4	TRBV27	once	TGTGCCAGCAGTTTTCCCGGAGGGGAAAAACTGTTTTTT	CASSFPGGEKLFF
TRBD2	TRBJ2-1	TRBV10-3	NA	TGTGCCATCAGTGAGAGGACTAGCGGGACCTACAATGAGCAGTTCTTC	CAISERTSGTYNEQFF
NA	TRBJ2-7	TRBV19	NA	TGTGCCAGTAGTATTGACGGTCTAGCGAAAACTACCTACGAGCAGTACTTC	CASSIDGLAKTTYEQYF
TRBD2	TRBJ2-1	TRBV29-1	NA	TGCAGCGTTGAAGGACTAGCGGGAGAGACCTACAATGAGCAGTTCTTC	CSVEGLAGETYNEQFF
TRBD1	TRBJ2-1	TRBV7-8	NA	TGTGCCAGCAGCCCACCCTCCGGGACAGGGGGTTTCAGTGAGCAGTTCTTC	CASSPPSGTGGFSEQFF
NA	TRBJ1-5	TRBV15	few	TGTGCCACCAGCAGAGATATGGGGAGTTCCAATCAGCCCCAGCATTTT	CATSRDMGSSNQPQHF
TRBD2	TRBJ2-3	TRBV7-8	NA	TGTGCCAGCAGCTTTCCGGCGGGAGGCTCGGTCGGGGATACGCAGTATTTT	CASSFPAGGSVGDTQYF
NA	TRBJ1-1	TRBV6-5	NA	TGTGCCAGCAGTTACTCGGGCGACGGGAACACTGAAGCTTTCTTT	CASSYSGDGNTEAFF
NA	TRBJ2-1	TRBV6-6	NA	TGTGCCAGCAGTTACGGCGGGGAAGAGCAGTTCTTC	CASSYGGEEQFF
NA	TRBJ2-7	TRBV11-2	NA	TGTGCCAGCAGCTTAGAAACGGGTGATACCTACGAGCAGTACTTC	CASSLETGDTYEQYF
NA	TRBJ2-7	TRBV28	NA	TGTGCCAGCAGACCGGTAGTTTTCTACGAGCAGTACTTC	CASRPVVFYEQYF
NA	TRBJ2-1	TRBV28	NA	TGTGCCAGCAGTTTAAACAGGGAAGTAGTAAATTACAATGAGCAGTTCTTC	CASSLNREVVNYNEQFF
TRBD1	TRBJ1-2	TRBV29-1	NA	TGCAGCGTTGATCCTGGACAGGACTATGGCTACACCTTC	CSVDPGQDYGYTF
TRBD2	TRBJ2-6	TRBV7-9	once	TGTGCCAGCAGCCGGGAGGGATGGAACGTCCTGACTTTC	CASSREGWNVLTF
TRBD2	TRBJ2-1	TRBV7-9	NA	TGTGCCAGCACCACCGGGACTAGCAATGAGCAGTTCTTC	CASTTGTSNEQFF
NA	TRBJ1-2	TRBV28	NA	TGTGCCAGCACCCAAGTGGGGGGATTATATGGCTACACCTTC	CASTQVGGLYGYTF
NA	TRBJ1-6	TRBV27	once	TGTGCCAGCAGCCCAGCAGGGCAATATAATTCACCCCTCCACTTT	CASSPAGQYNSPLHF
TRBD2	TRBJ2-1	TRBV10-3	NA	TGTGCCATCAGTTCGACTAGCGGGAGTATCGATGAGCAGTTCTTC	CAISSTSGSIDEQFF